This TCR beta chain was sequenced in a study of cytomegalovirus exposure and HLA in healthy donors. Produced via immunoSEQ multiplex PCR; TCRdb's table is partial and in-frame only. This sample carries around 120,000 clones, about 85% of them seen once, and the ten largest clones take about 4.5%. This TCR was recovered from a man between 18 and 29 years old in good health and CMV-seropositive. Sequenced input: PBMCs.

CDR3 protein: CASSLADGVGGYTF. In nucleotides, the CDR3 is TGCGCCAGCAGCTTGGCCGACGGGGTTGGTGGCTACACCTTC. The chain employs TRBV5-1 and TRBJ1-2, with D uncertain. The CDR3 runs 14 residues. The V and J ends lost 0 bases and 7 bases respectively, with 13 bases between them. From germline, CDR1 is SGHRS and CDR2 YFSETQ.